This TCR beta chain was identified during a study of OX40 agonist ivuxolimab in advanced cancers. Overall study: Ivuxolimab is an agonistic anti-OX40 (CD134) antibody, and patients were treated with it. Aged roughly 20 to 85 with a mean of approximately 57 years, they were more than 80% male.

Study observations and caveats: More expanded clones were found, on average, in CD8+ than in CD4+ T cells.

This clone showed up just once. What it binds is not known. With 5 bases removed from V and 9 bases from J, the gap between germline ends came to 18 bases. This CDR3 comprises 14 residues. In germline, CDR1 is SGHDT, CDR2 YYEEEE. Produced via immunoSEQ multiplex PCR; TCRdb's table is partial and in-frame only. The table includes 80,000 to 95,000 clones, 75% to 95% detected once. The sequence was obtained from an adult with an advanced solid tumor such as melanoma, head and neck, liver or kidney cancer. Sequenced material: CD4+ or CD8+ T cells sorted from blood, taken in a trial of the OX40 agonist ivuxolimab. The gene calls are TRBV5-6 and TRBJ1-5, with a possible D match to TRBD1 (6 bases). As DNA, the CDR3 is TGTGCCAGCAGTTCCACAGGGTCATCACGGCCCCAGCATTTT. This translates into CASSSTGSSRPQHF.